A selection of T cell receptor beta chains follows, all from one sample in a study of CD8+ T cells in alopecia areata. Libraries were prepared by immunoSEQ multiplex PCR; TCRdb keeps only in-frame clonotypes and omits some of them. Of about 180,000 clones in the sample, almost 65% were seen once. The starting material was CD4+ T cells sorted from blood, obtained at week 0. These receptors all stem from a human donor with alopecia areata. Both conserved end residues are part of each CDR3. D genes are given only for firm matches. Not every row has a clone size; where given, it reads once, few, many or a size class.

CASSPGGGAKDTQYF	TGTGCCAGCAGCCCTGGGGGGGGCGCGAAAGATACGCAGTATTTT	TRBV9	NA	TRBJ2-3	NA
CASSLADLYGYTF	TGCGCCAGCAGCTTGGCAGACCTCTATGGCTACACCTTC	TRBV5-1	NA	TRBJ1-2	NA
CSALTSTDTQYF	TGCAGCGCCCTCACGAGCACAGATACGCAGTATTTT	TRBV29-1	NA	TRBJ2-3	few
CASYWANTEAFF	TGTGCCAGCTATTGGGCCAACACTGAAGCTTTCTTT	TRBV2	NA	TRBJ1-1	few
CASSLKGYEQYF	TGCGCCAGCAGCTTAAAGGGATACGAGCAGTACTTC	TRBV5-1	NA	TRBJ2-7	NA
CASNLAGTGGDTQYF	TGTGCCAGCAACCTTGCCGGGACAGGGGGAGATACGCAGTATTTT	TRBV27	TRBD1	TRBJ2-3	NA
CASSPRGGSYEQYF	TGTGCCAGCAGCCCCAGGGGCGGATCCTACGAGCAGTACTTC	TRBV11-1	NA	TRBJ2-7	NA
CAWSGQGRQPQHF	TGTGCCTGGAGCGGACAGGGCAGGCAGCCCCAGCATTTT	TRBV30	TRBD1	TRBJ1-5	few
CASSLDHRLSSNQPQHF	TGTGCCAGCAGCTTAGATCATCGGCTTTCGAGCAATCAGCCCCAGCATTTT	TRBV7-2	NA	TRBJ1-5	NA
CASSVTGQGAPLHF	TGTGCCAGCAGTGTAACAGGTCAAGGGGCACCCCTCCACTTT	TRBV25-1	NA	TRBJ1-6	NA
CASSLEVLWDYTF	TGTGCCAGCAGCTTAGAGGTGTTATGGGACTACACCTTC	TRBV7-2	NA	TRBJ1-2	once
CAWSVRRDSQPQHF	TGTGCCTGGAGTGTACGAAGGGATTCGCAGCCCCAGCATTTT	TRBV30	NA	TRBJ1-5	NA
CASSQRRNLSKNIQYF	TGCGCCAGCAGTCAAAGGAGGAACTTATCCAAAAACATTCAGTACTTC	TRBV23-1	NA	TRBJ2-4	NA
CSVKDRVWLDTEAFF	TGCAGCGTAAAAGACAGGGTATGGTTGGACACTGAAGCTTTCTTT	TRBV29-1	TRBD1	TRBJ1-1	few
CASSLSGTRLDTQYF	TGTGCCAGCAGCTTATCCGGGACTCGACTTGATACGCAGTATTTT	TRBV9	NA	TRBJ2-3	NA
CASSHQNTGELFF	TGTGCCAGCAGCCACCAAAACACCGGGGAGCTGTTTTTT	TRBV4-2	NA	TRBJ2-2	NA
CASSVESGTDTQYF	TGTGCCAGCAGCGTAGAGTCCGGCACAGATACGCAGTATTTT	TRBV9	NA	TRBJ2-3	NA
CAWSVRDRENTEAFF	TGTGCCTGGAGTGTACGCGACAGGGAGAACACTGAAGCTTTCTTT	TRBV30	TRBD1	TRBJ1-1	NA
CATSREGEGHYGYTF	TGTGCCACCAGCAGAGAGGGGGAGGGCCATTATGGCTACACCTTC	TRBV15	NA	TRBJ1-2	NA
CASSFSGTGLSPLHF	TGTGCCAGCAGCTTCTCCGGGACAGGGCTTTCACCCCTCCACTTT	TRBV11-2	TRBD1	TRBJ1-6	NA
CATSSGRDTQYF	TGTGCCACCTCATCGGGGCGGGATACGCAGTATTTT	TRBV6-6	NA	TRBJ2-3	NA
CASIEAVNSPLHF	TGTGCCAGCATAGAGGCAGTCAATTCACCCCTCCACTTT	TRBV2	NA	TRBJ1-6	NA
CASSRTRVRANTEAFF	TGTGCCAGCAGTAGAACCAGGGTTAGGGCGAACACTGAAGCTTTCTTT	TRBV27	NA	TRBJ1-1	few
CALTRTRFADTQYF	TGTGCCTTGACTCGTACCCGTTTCGCAGATACGCAGTATTTT	TRBV30	NA	TRBJ2-3	NA
CASSRSARGYTF	TGTGCCAGTAGTAGATCGGCCAGGGGCTACACCTTC	TRBV19	NA	TRBJ1-2	NA
CAISALRDSNSPLHF	TGTGCCATCAGCGCACTCCGGGACAGCAATTCACCCCTCCACTTT	TRBV10-3	TRBD1	TRBJ1-6	NA
CASEKKGLDNYGYTF	TGTGCCAGTGAGAAAAAGGGGCTTGATAACTATGGCTACACCTTC	TRBV19	NA	TRBJ1-2	NA
CASSGGGATDTQYF	TGTGCCAGCAGTGGCGGGGGGGCCACAGATACGCAGTATTTT	TRBV6-4	TRBD2	TRBJ2-3	many
CASSSNGLADYYEQYF	TGCGCCAGCAGCTCGAACGGACTAGCGGATTATTACGAGCAGTACTTC	TRBV5-1	TRBD2	TRBJ2-7	few
CASSGDRVGEQYF	TGTGCCAGCAGCGGGGACAGGGTGGGTGAGCAGTACTTC	TRBV11-2	TRBD1	TRBJ2-7	many
CASSRTRTDTQYF	TGTGCCAGCAGTAGAACACGCACAGATACGCAGTATTTT	TRBV7-2	NA	TRBJ2-3	NA
CASSFMTGRNEQFF	TGTGCCAGCAGTTTTATGACAGGGAGGAATGAGCAGTTCTTC	TRBV6-5	NA	TRBJ2-1	NA
CASSLAGQGNIQYF	TGTGCCAGCAGCTTGGCAGGACAGGGAAACATTCAGTACTTC	TRBV7-9	TRBD1	TRBJ2-4	NA
CASSLKGAYEQYF	TGTGCCAGCAGCTTAAAAGGGGCCTACGAGCAGTACTTC	TRBV5-6	NA	TRBJ2-7	NA
CASSPTGKVNTEAFF	TGTGCCAGCAGCCCGACAGGGAAGGTGAACACTGAAGCTTTCTTT	TRBV2	TRBD1	TRBJ1-1	few
CAISDRRQGKTDTQYF	TGTGCCATCAGTGATCGGAGGCAGGGTAAAACAGATACGCAGTATTTT	TRBV10-3	NA	TRBJ2-3	many